The rows below give T cell receptor beta chains drawn from one sample of a study. TCRdb analysed the 5' RACE reads with MiXCR anew, one entry per CDR3 protein. The table has 8,000 to 9,500 distinct CDR3 sequences, about 16% seen once. The source material was memory CD4+ T cells sorted from blood. The receptors come from a female donor with breast cancer. Both conserved end residues are part of each CDR3. The order of the fields is D gene, V gene, CDR3 protein. A D gene is named only where the DNA matches it firmly.

- TRBV29-1 CSVQVASGGDTQYF
- TRBV11-2 CASKSLSGSGKGLNEQFF
TRBD2 TRBV12-3/TRBV12-4 CASSQLAEETQYF
- TRBV5-1 CASSLGIQFLDEQYF
TRBD2 TRBV4-2 CASSQLLRSGGKDTQYF
TRBD1 TRBV7-2 CASSLVDRGVVEQYF
- TRBV5-1 CASSLLLTGATDTQYF
- TRBV14 CASSPDRETQYF
- TRBV10-3 CAISDGKWTEAFF
- TRBV3-1 CASSQVRNTGELLF
- TRBV6-6 CASSTPSGTTNEKLFF
TRBD1 TRBV4-1 CASSQVTGTGNNEQFF
- TRBV7-9 CASSLGAGGGTNSPLHF
- TRBV7-6 CASSLAASGDEQFF
- TRBV20-1 CSARDGGAGAQYF
- TRBV27 CASKRGDPYNEQFF
TRBD1 TRBV12-3/TRBV12-4 CASRATGVVPGNTIYF
- TRBV4-1 CASSQPTGTSPLHF
TRBD2 TRBV7-3 CASGLQRGETQYF
- TRBV5-6 CASSLGAGISSYNEQFF
TRBD2 TRBV7-2 CASSPGVAGVGAEAQYF
TRBD1 TRBV7-2 CASRPDRVSYEQYF